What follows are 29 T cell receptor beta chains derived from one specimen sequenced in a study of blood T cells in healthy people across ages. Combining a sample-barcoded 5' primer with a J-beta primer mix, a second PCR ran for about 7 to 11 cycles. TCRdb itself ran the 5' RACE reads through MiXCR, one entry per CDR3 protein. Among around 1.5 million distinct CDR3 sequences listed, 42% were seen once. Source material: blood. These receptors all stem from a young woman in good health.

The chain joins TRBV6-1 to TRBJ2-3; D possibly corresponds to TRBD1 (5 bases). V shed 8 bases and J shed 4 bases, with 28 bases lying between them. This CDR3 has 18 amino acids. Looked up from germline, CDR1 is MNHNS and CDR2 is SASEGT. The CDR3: CASLGPTDIGRGPDTQYF. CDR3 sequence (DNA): TGTGCCAGCTTGGGGCCTACGGATATAGGACGAGGCCCAGATACGCAGTATTTT.

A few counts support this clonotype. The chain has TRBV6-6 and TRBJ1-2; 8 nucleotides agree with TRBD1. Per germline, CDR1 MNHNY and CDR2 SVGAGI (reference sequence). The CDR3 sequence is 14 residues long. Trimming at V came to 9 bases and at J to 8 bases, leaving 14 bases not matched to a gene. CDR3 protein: CASTSQGGVRGYTF. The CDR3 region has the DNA TGTGCCAGTACCTCACAGGGGGGAGTAAGGGGCTACACCTTC.

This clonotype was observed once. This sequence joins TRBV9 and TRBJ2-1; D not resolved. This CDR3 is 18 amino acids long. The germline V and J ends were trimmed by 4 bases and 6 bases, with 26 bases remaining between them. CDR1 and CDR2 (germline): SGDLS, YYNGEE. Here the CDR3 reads CASSRSPVSPTPSNEQFF. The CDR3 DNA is TGTGCCAGCAGCCGTAGTCCAGTATCCCCAACCCCCTCCAATGAGCAGTTCTTC.

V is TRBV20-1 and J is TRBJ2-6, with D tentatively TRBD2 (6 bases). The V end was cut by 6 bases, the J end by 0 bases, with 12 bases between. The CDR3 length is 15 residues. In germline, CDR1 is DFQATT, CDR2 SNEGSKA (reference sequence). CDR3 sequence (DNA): TGCAGTGCACTCGGGGGATACTCTGGGGCCAACGTCCTGACTTTC. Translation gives CSALGGYSGANVLTF.

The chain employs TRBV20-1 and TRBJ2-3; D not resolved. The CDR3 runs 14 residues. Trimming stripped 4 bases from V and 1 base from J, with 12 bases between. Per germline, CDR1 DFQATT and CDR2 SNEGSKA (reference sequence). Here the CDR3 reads CSATTQDRTDTQYF. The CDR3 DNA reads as TGCAGTGCTACGACTCAAGACCGCACAGATACGCAGTATTTT.

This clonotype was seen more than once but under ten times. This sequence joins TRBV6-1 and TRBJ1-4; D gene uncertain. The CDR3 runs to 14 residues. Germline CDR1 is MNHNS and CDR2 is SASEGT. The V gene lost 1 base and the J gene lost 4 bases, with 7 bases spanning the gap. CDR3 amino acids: CASSEGGVNEKLFF. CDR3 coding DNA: TGTGCCAGCAGTGAAGGGGGAGTTAATGAAAAACTGTTTTTT.

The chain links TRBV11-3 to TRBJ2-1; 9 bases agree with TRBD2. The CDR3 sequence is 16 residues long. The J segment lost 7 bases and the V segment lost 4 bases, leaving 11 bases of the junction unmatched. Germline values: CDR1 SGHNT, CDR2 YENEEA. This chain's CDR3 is CASSSRIAGGMNEQFF. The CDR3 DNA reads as TGTGCCAGCAGCTCCCGGATTGCGGGAGGGATGAATGAGCAGTTCTTC.

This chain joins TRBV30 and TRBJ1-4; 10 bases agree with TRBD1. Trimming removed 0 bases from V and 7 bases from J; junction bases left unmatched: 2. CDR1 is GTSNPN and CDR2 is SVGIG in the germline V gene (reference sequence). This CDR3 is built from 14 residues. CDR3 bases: TGTGCCTGGAGTGTGGGACAGGGGTTTGAAAAACTGTTTTTT. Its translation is CAWSVGQGFEKLFF.

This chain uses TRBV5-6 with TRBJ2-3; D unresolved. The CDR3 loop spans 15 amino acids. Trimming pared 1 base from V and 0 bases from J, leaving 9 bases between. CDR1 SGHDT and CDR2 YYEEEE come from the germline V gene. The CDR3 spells CASSLRRFSTDTQYF. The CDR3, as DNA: TGTGCCAGCAGCTTGCGCCGGTTTAGCACAGATACGCAGTATTTT. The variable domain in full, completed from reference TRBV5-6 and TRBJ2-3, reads DAGVTQSPTHLIKTRGQQVTLRCSPKSGHDTVSWYQQALGQGPQFIFQYYEEEERQRGNFPDRFSGHQFPNYSSELNVNALLLGDSALYLCASSLRRFSTDTQYFGPGTRLTVL.

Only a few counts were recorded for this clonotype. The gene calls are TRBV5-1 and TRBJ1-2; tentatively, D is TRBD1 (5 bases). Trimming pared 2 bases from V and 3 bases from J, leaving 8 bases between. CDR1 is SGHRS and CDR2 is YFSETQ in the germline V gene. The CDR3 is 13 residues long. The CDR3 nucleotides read TGCGCCAGCAGCTTCGACAGCGACTATGGCTACACCTTC. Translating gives CASSFDSDYGYTF.

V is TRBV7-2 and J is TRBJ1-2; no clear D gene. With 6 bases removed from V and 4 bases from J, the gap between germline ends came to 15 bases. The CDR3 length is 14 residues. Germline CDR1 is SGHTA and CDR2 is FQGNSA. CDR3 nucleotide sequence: TGTGCCAGCAGTGTAACGGGATTTGGCTATGGCTACACCTTC. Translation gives CASSVTGFGYGYTF.

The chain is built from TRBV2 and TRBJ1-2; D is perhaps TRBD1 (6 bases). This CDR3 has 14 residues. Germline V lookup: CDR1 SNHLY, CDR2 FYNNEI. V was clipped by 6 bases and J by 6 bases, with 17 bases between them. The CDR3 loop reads CASSFFTGLDGYTF. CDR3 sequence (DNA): TGTGCCAGCAGCTTTTTTACAGGGCTCGATGGCTACACCTTC.

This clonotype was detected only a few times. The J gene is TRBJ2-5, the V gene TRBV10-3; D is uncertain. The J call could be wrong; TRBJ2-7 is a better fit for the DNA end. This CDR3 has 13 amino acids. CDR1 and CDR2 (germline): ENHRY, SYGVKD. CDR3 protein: CAISELRLGEQYF. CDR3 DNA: TGTGCCATCAGTGAGCTCCGTCTAGGCGAGCAGTACTTC.

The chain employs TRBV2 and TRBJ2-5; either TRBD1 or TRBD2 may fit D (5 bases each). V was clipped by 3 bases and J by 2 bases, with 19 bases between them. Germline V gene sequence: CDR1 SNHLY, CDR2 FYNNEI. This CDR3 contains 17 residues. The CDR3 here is CASSEGMDFRAQETQYF. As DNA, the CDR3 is TGTGCCAGCAGTGAGGGGATGGACTTCAGGGCGCAAGAGACCCAGTACTTC.

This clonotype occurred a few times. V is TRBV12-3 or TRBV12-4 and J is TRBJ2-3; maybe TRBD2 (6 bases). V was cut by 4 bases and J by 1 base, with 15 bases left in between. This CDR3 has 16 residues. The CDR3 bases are TGTGCCAGCAGTTCCGACCGACTAGATCGCACAGATACGCAGTATTTT. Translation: CASSSDRLDRTDTQYF.

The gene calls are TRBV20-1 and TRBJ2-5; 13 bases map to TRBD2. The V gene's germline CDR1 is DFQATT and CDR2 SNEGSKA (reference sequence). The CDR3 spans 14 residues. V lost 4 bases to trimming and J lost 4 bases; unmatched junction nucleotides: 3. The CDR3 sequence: CSANGLAGVETQYF. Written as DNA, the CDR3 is TGCAGTGCTAATGGACTAGCGGGAGTAGAGACCCAGTACTTC.

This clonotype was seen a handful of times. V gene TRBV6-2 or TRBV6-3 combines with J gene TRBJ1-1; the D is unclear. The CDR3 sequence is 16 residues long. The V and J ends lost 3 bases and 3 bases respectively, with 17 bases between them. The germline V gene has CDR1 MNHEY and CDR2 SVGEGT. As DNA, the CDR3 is TGTGCCAGCAGTTATATGGTCGGGAGTGCGGACACTGAAGCTTTCTTT. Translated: CASSYMVGSADTEAFF.

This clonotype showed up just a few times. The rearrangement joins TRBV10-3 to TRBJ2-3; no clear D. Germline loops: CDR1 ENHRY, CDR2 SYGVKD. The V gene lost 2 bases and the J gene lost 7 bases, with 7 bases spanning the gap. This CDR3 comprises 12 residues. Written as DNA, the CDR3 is TGTGCCATCAGTGAGCCCGGATATACGCAGTATTTT. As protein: CAISEPGYTQYF.

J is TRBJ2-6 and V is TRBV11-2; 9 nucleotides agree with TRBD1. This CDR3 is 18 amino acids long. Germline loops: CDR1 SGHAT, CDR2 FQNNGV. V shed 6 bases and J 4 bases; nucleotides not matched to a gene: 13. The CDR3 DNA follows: TGTGCCAGCAGAAAACCGGGACAGGGAGGAAAAGGGGCCAACGTCCTGACTTTC. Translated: CASRKPGQGGKGANVLTF. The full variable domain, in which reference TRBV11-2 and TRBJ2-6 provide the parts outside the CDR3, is EAGVAQSPRYKIIEKRQSVAFWCNPISGHATLYWYQQILGQGPKLLIQFQNNGVVDDSQLPKDRFSAERLKGVDSTLKIQPAKLEDSAVYLCASRKPGQGGKGANVLTFGAGSRLTVL.

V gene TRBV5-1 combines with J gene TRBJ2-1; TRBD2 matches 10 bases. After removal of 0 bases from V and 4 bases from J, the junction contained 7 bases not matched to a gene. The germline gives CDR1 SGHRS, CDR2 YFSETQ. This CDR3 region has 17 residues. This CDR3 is CASSLAGAGGGYNEQFF. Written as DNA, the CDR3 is TGCGCCAGCAGCTTGGCCGGAGCGGGAGGGGGGTACAATGAGCAGTTCTTC.

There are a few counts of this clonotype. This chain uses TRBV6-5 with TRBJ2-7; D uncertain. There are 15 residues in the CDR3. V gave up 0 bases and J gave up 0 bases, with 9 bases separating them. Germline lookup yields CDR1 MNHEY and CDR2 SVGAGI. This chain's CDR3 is CASSYSYGYSYEQYF. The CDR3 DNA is TGTGCCAGCAGTTACTCTTACGGGTACTCCTACGAGCAGTACTTC.

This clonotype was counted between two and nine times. The CDR3 nucleotides are TGTGCCAGCAGTTTTGGGGACAGGGTAAATTCACCCCTCCACTTT. Translated: CASSFGDRVNSPLHF. The chain carries TRBV28 and TRBJ1-6; 9 bases match TRBD1. V shed 3 bases, J shed 7 bases, and the junction held 4 bases outside the gene matches. The CDR3 sequence is 15 residues long. Germline V gene sequence: CDR1 MDHEN, CDR2 SYDVKM.

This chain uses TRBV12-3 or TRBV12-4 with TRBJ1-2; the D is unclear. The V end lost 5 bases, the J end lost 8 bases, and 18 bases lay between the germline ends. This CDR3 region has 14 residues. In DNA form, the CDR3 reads TGTGCCAGCAGTCACAGATCGGTCGCGGGAGGCTACACCTTC. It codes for CASSHRSVAGGYTF.

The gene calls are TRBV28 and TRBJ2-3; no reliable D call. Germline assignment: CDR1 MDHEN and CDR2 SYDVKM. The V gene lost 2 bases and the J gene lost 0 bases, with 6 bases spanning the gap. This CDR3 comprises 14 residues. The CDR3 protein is CASSLPWSTDTQYF. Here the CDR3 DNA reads TGTGCCAGCAGTTTACCCTGGAGCACAGATACGCAGTATTTT.

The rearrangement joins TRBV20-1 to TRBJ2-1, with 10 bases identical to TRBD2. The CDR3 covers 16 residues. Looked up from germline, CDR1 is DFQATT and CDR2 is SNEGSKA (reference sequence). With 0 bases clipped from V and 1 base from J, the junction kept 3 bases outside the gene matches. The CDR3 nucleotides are TGCAGTGCTAGAGACCGAGCGGGAGGGTCCTACAATGAGCAGTTCTTC. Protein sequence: CSARDRAGGSYNEQFF.

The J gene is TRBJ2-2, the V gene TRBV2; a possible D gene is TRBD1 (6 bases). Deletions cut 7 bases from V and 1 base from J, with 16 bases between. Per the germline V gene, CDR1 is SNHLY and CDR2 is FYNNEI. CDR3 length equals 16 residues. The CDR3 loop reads CASNWDEQGNTGELFF. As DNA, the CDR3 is TGTGCCAGCAATTGGGATGAACAGGGGAACACCGGGGAGCTGTTTTTT.

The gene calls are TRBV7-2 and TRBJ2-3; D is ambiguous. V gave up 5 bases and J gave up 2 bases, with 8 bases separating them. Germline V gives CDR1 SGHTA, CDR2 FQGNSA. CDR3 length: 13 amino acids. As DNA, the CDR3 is TGTGCCAGCAGCAAACAGTACACAGATACGCAGTATTTT. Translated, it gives CASSKQYTDTQYF.

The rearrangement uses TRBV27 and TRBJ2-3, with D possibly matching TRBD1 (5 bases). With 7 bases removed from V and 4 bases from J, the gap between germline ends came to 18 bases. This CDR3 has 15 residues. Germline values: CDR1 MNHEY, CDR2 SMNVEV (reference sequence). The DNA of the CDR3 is TGTGCCAGCACTCTCCTTAGGGGAATCCCAGATACGCAGTATTTT. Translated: CASTLLRGIPDTQYF.

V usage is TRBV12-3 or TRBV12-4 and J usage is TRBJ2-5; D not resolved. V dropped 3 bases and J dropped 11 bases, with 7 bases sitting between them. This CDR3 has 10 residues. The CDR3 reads CASSLVEQYF. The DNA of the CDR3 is TGTGCCAGCAGTTTGGTTGAGCAGTACTTC.